Following are 26 T cell receptor beta chains from one sample sequenced in a study of long-term antiretroviral therapy in people with HIV (dated by TCRdb to between 2020 and 2023). Sequencing of the TRB variable region was done with the immunoSEQ hsTCRB v3.0 assay at survey level resolution. TCRdb retrieved this table from immuneACCESS and kept in-frame rearrangements only. Not all clones are present; in checked studies, unresolved V genes account for under half, and no reason is known for the remainder. The sample profile shows around 40,000 clones; 70% to 90% of them were found once. The ten largest clones add up to 10% of the sample. Here the sequenced sample was unsorted PBMCs, taken 2.2 years after starting antiretroviral therapy. These receptors were collected from a man between 18 and 29 years old with HIV.

V gene TRBV11-2 combines with J gene TRBJ2-1; TRBD2 is a possible D gene (5 bases). Germline V gene sequence: CDR1 SGHAT, CDR2 FQNNGV. V was trimmed by 5 bases and J by 2 bases, leaving 19 bases between them. The CDR3 has 17 amino acids. Here the CDR3 DNA reads TGTGCCAGCAGCCGGTCGTTGGGGAGAGGCCCCTACAATGAGCAGTTCTTC. Amino acids: CASSRSLGRGPYNEQFF.

The rearrangement links TRBV28 to TRBJ1-5; TRBD1 matches 10 bases. CDR3 length: 15 amino acids. The germline CDR1 and CDR2 sequences are MDHEN and SYDVKM. Losses at the gene ends were 3 bases for V and 6 bases for J; bases not matched to a gene: 5. The CDR3 DNA reads as TGTGCCAGCAGTTTTACCGGGACAGGGGCTCAGCCCCAGCATTTT. Translation: CASSFTGTGAQPQHF.

The V call is TRBV5-1, the J call TRBJ2-7; 13 bases align to TRBD2. J was trimmed by 4 bases and V by 3 bases; bases with no gene match: 4. The germline gives CDR1 SGHRS, CDR2 YFSETQ. The CDR3 extends over 15 amino acids. In nucleotides, the CDR3 is TGCGCCAGCAGCTCCGGGACTAGCGGGACGTACGAGCAGTACTTC. Encoded protein: CASSSGTSGTYEQYF.

The chain carries TRBV4-2 and TRBJ1-4, with D unresolved. In germline, CDR1 is LGHNA, CDR2 YNFKEQ. The CDR3 length is 12 residues. V lost 1 base to trimming and J lost 8 bases, with 5 bases between them. The CDR3 protein is CASSQVGEKLFF. The CDR3 DNA is TGTGCCAGCAGCCAAGTAGGCGAAAAACTGTTTTTT.

This rearrangement joins TRBV19 to TRBJ2-7; 7 positions match TRBD2. Losses at the gene ends were 1 base for V and 6 bases for J; bases not matched to a gene: 0. The CDR3 runs 12 residues. In germline, CDR1 is LNHDA, CDR2 SQIVND (reference sequence). CDR3 nucleotides: TGTGCCAGTAGTATAGGCGGGGGCGAGCAGTACTTC. Translated, it gives CASSIGGGEQYF.

The chain uses TRBV9 and TRBJ1-5, with unresolved D. Germline V gives CDR1 SGDLS, CDR2 YYNGEE. The germline V and J ends were trimmed by 0 bases and 4 bases, with 11 bases remaining between them. The CDR3 contains 15 residues. The chain's CDR3 is CASSVGPSPNQPQHF. In DNA form, the CDR3 reads TGTGCCAGCAGCGTAGGCCCGTCGCCTAATCAGCCCCAGCATTTT.

This chain links TRBV7-9 with TRBJ2-7; D tentatively reads TRBD1 or TRBD2 (5 bases each). The CDR3 loop spans 14 amino acids. Trimming took 5 bases from V and 3 from J, leaving 14 bases between them. Germline V gene data show CDR1 as SEHNR and CDR2 as FQNEAQ (reference sequence). The CDR3 spells CASSSRGENYEQYF. In DNA, the CDR3 is TGTGCCAGCAGCAGCAGAGGGGAGAACTACGAGCAGTACTTC.

The chain couples TRBV7-8 to TRBJ2-1; D uncertain. Trimming cost V 4 bases and J 6 bases, with 16 bases left between them. Germline loops: CDR1 SGHVS, CDR2 FQNEAQ. The CDR3 has 15 amino acids. The CDR3: CASSSSDSRGNEQFF. CDR3 nucleotide sequence: TGTGCCAGCAGCTCCTCAGATTCCCGAGGCAATGAGCAGTTCTTC.

The V gene is TRBV4-1, the J gene TRBJ1-1; TRBD1 aligns across 9 bases. This CDR3 is built from 15 residues. With V trimmed by 3 bases and J by 2 bases, 4 bases remained unmatched. Germline CDR1 MGHRA, CDR2 YSYEKL. Here the CDR3 DNA reads TGCGCCAGCAGCCACCTAACAGGGGGCAACACTGAAGCTTTCTTT. Protein: CASSHLTGGNTEAFF.

The chain joins TRBV5-1 to TRBJ1-1; D is ambiguous. CDR1 SGHRS and CDR2 YFSETQ come from the germline V gene. There are 14 residues in the CDR3. The V end lost 0 bases, the J end lost 0 bases, and 6 bases lay between the germline ends. CDR3 sequence (DNA): TGCGCCAGCAGCTTGGGTCCACTGAACACTGAAGCTTTCTTT. Its translation: CASSLGPLNTEAFF. The whole variable domain, filled in from reference TRBV5-1 and TRBJ1-1, reads KAGVTQTPRYLIKTRGQQVTLSCSPISGHRSVSWYQQTPGQGLQFLFEYFSETQRNKGNFPGRFSGRQFSNSRSEMNVSTLELGDSALYLCASSLGPLNTEAFFGQGTRLTVV.

The chain employs TRBV6-1 and TRBJ2-7; 7 nucleotides line up with TRBD1. The germline gives CDR1 MNHNS, CDR2 SASEGT. V shed 1 base and J 7 bases; nucleotides not matched to a gene: 10. The CDR3 length is 15 residues. Written as DNA, the CDR3 is TGTGCCAGCAGTGAAGTGATGACAGGGACGCAAGAGCAGTACTTC. It is translated as CASSEVMTGTQEQYF.

This clone came up a few times. The chain links TRBV6-5 to TRBJ1-5, with no clear D. The CDR3 totals 14 residues. The V end was cut by 2 bases, the J end by 4 bases, with 9 bases between. Germline values: CDR1 MNHEY, CDR2 SVGAGI. The DNA of the CDR3 is TGTGCCAGCAGTTACGGCCAGAAGAATCAGCCCCAGCATTTT. Its translation: CASSYGQKNQPQHF.

The CDR3 region has the DNA TGTGCCAGCAGCTTAGGCCAGGGGACTGAAGCTTTCTTT. Its protein product is CASSLGQGTEAFF. The chain links TRBV11-2 to TRBJ1-1; D is possibly TRBD1 (6 bases). V was shortened by 1 base and J by 5 bases, with 8 bases between the two germline ends. The germline gives CDR1 SGHAT, CDR2 FQNNGV. The CDR3 spans 13 residues. The full variable domain, with the rest looked up from reference TRBV11-2 and TRBJ1-1, is EAGVAQSPRYKIIEKRQSVAFWCNPISGHATLYWYQQILGQGPKLLIQFQNNGVVDDSQLPKDRFSAERLKGVDSTLKIQPAKLEDSAVYLCASSLGQGTEAFFGQGTRLTVV.

This chain uses TRBV4-2 with TRBJ2-7; a weak D match, TRBD2 (5 bases). CDR3 length: 13 amino acids. Germline V gene data show CDR1 as LGHNA and CDR2 as YNFKEQ. With 2 bases removed from V and 3 bases from J, the gap between germline ends came to 8 bases. The CDR3 DNA sequence: TGTGCCAGCAGCCAATTTCGGGACTACGAGCAGTACTTC. This encodes CASSQFRDYEQYF.

The rearrangement uses TRBV30 and TRBJ2-5; D not resolved. CDR3 length: 14 residues. Between the trimmed V and J ends, which lost 3 bases and 2 bases, there was a span of 13 bases. Per germline, CDR1 GTSNPN and CDR2 SVGIG (reference sequence). The CDR3 DNA reads as TGTGCCTGGAGAAGACTCCAACGACAAGAGACCCAGTACTTC. It yields the protein CAWRRLQRQETQYF.

CDR3 bases: TGCGCCAGCAGCTTGCTCACTAGCGGGGGCCGCTACGAGCAGTACTTC. Amino acids: CASSLLTSGGRYEQYF. The chain recombines TRBV5-1 with TRBJ2-7; TRBD2 matches at 11 bases. CDR3 length: 16 residues. The V gene's germline CDR1 is SGHRS and CDR2 YFSETQ. Trimming at V came to 1 base and at J to 3 bases, leaving 6 bases not matched to a gene.

The DNA of the CDR3 is TGTGCCAGCAGGACAGGCTTTAGCACAGATACGCAGTATTTT. It is translated as CASRTGFSTDTQYF. This chain connects TRBV6-5 to TRBJ2-3; tentatively, D is TRBD1 (6 bases). Trimming left V 6 bases short and J 0 bases short, with 10 bases between. Germline V lookup: CDR1 MNHEY, CDR2 SVGAGI. The CDR3 spans 14 residues.

This clone was picked up a small number of times. This sequence joins TRBV30 and TRBJ1-1; D not resolved. The germline V and J ends were trimmed by 3 bases and 4 bases, with 9 bases remaining between them. CDR1 GTSNPN and CDR2 SVGIG come from the germline V gene (reference sequence). This CDR3 has 12 amino acids. The CDR3 nucleotides read TGTGCCTGGAGCGGGAAGGTCACTGAAGCTTTCTTT. Translation gives CAWSGKVTEAFF.

The J gene is TRBJ1-6, the V gene TRBV6-1; 9 bases map to TRBD1. The length of the CDR3 is 19 residues. CDR1 and CDR2 (germline): MNHNS, SASEGT. V gave up 2 bases and J gave up 0 bases; unmatched junction bases: 8. The CDR3 bases are TGTGCCAGCAGTGAAACACAGGGGGCATTACGCTCCTATAATTCACCCCTCCACTTT. Translation: CASSETQGALRSYNSPLHF.

V and J are TRBV11-2 and TRBJ2-7, with D possibly matching TRBD1 (5 bases). This CDR3 is built from 13 residues. Germline CDR1 SGHAT, CDR2 FQNNGV. The germline V and J ends were trimmed by 5 bases and 7 bases, with 15 bases remaining between them. The CDR3 is CASSELDTPEQYF. The CDR3 DNA reads TGTGCCAGCAGCGAATTGGACACCCCGGAGCAGTACTTC.

The V call is TRBV6-5, the J call TRBJ1-1; D ambiguous. This CDR3 contains 15 residues. V was cut by 2 bases and J by 1 base, with 11 bases left in between. Looked up from germline, CDR1 is MNHEY and CDR2 is SVGAGI. Written as DNA, the CDR3 is TGTGCCAGCAGTTACCTCGGACGGACGAACACTGAAGCTTTCTTT. Translation: CASSYLGRTNTEAFF.

The V gene is TRBV7-3, the J gene TRBJ1-1, with D possibly matching TRBD1 (6 bases). Germline V gene data show CDR1 as SGHTA and CDR2 as FQGTGA. This CDR3 has 13 residues. The germline V and J ends were trimmed by 5 bases and 1 base, with 8 bases remaining between them. The CDR3 DNA is TGTGCCAGCAGCCAGGGGCCGAACACTGAAGCTTTCTTT. This codes for CASSQGPNTEAFF.

The rearrangement joins TRBV7-3 to TRBJ2-1; TRBD2 aligns across 8 bases. The V and J ends lost 5 bases and 0 bases, in that order; junction bases with no gene match: 9. Germline CDR1 is SGHTA and CDR2 is FQGTGA. This CDR3 is 17 amino acids long. Here the CDR3 DNA reads TGTGCCAGCAGCCTCGAACTAGCGGATCGCTCCTACAATGAGCAGTTCTTC. Translated: CASSLELADRSYNEQFF.

This sequence joins TRBV7-6 and TRBJ2-7; tentative D call: TRBD1 (6 bases). V lost 1 base, J lost 7 bases, and 14 bases lay in between. The CDR3 sequence is 14 residues long. The germline CDR1 and CDR2 sequences are SGHVS and FNYEAQ. The CDR3 here is CASSLGAGAGEQYF. CDR3 DNA: TGTGCCAGCAGCTTAGGCGCAGGGGCAGGGGAGCAGTACTTC.

V is TRBV29-1 and J is TRBJ1-1; 8 bases match TRBD1. The CDR3 totals 13 residues. Germline values: CDR1 SQVTM, CDR2 ANQGSEA. V was pared by 7 bases and J by 3 bases, with 7 bases of the junction left unmatched. The CDR3 DNA reads as TGCAGCGCCCGGACAGGGCCCTACACTGAAGCTTTCTTT. Amino acids: CSARTGPYTEAFF.

The chain combines TRBV18 with TRBJ1-1, with D unclear. This CDR3 comprises 14 residues. The germline V and J ends were trimmed by 6 bases and 2 bases, with 13 bases remaining between them. Germline V CDR1 and CDR2: KGHSH, LQKENI. The CDR3 region is CASSPGLRNTEAFF. The CDR3 DNA reads as TGTGCCAGCTCCCCCGGACTGCGTAACACTGAAGCTTTCTTT.